This TCR beta chain was sequenced during a study of cytomegalovirus exposure and HLA in healthy donors. Use of 60 Vbeta and 13 Jbeta primers characterized the PCR. Using immunoSEQ multiplex PCR, the repertoire was profiled, and TCRdb retains in-frame clones only, with some absent. The sample consists of just over 150,000 clones, 82% of them appearing once. Per the germline V gene, CDR1 is ENHRY and CDR2 is SYGVKD. This CDR3 contains 18 residues. V lost 0 bases to trimming and J lost 4 bases, with 22 bases between them. The V and J genes are TRBV10-3 and TRBJ2-7, with TRBD1 as a possible D gene (5 bases). The receptor was isolated from a woman between 45 and 65 years old in good health and CMV-seropositive. Sequencing was performed on PBMCs. CDR3 protein: CAISESKGGRTPPYEQYF. CDR3 in DNA: TGTGCCATCAGTGAGTCGAAGGGTGGGCGGACACCACCTTACGAGCAGTACTTC.